Below are 4 T cell receptor beta chains sequenced from a single sample in a study of T-cell memory formation after mild COVID-19. From the 5' RACE reads, TCRdb called clonotypes with MiXCR, one entry per CDR3 protein. The sample yields about 130,000 distinct CDR3 sequences, approximately 6.3% seen once. The sequenced sample consisted of PBMCs or a T cell subset sorted from them (not recorded which). The source is an adult woman who had mild COVID-19 (a few samples of this study predate the infection). Cell type and time point are not known.

The J gene is TRBJ2-7, the V gene TRBV29-1; 10 bases line up with TRBD2. Trimming took 8 bases from V and 3 from J; bases not matched to a gene: 7. This CDR3 is 13 amino acids long. Germline V gene sequence: CDR1 SQVTM, CDR2 ANQGSEA. The CDR3 DNA follows: TGCAGCTTCAGGACTAGCGGAAACTACGAGCAGTACTTC. Protein sequence: CSFRTSGNYEQYF.

This rearrangement joins TRBV10-3 to TRBJ1-1, with 9 bases matching TRBD1. J lost 1 base, V lost 6 bases, and 12 bases had no gene match. CDR3 size: 17 residues. Germline-derived CDR1 and CDR2 are ENHRY and SYGVKD. The CDR3 coding sequence is TGTGCCATCAGGCCGGGACAGGGAACGGGGAGGAACACTGAAGCTTTCTTT. It codes for CAIRPGQGTGRNTEAFF.

This clonotype was seen only a few times. This chain uses TRBV5-1 with TRBJ2-7, with TRBD1 as a possible D gene (6 bases). Germline CDR1 reads SGHRS; CDR2 reads YFSETQ. V was cut by 6 bases and J by 4 bases, with 14 bases left in between. CDR3 size: 13 residues. The CDR3 DNA reads as TGCGCCAGCACCGGGACAAATTCTTACGAGCAGTACTTC. It is translated as CASTGTNSYEQYF.

The chain has TRBV5-1 and TRBJ1-5; 7 bases are shared with TRBD1. The CDR3 contains 15 residues. Per germline, CDR1 SGHRS and CDR2 YFSETQ. V gave up 3 bases and J gave up 4 bases; unmatched junction bases: 7. The CDR3 coding sequence is TGCGCCAGCAGCTCCACGGGACAGATAAATCAGCCCCAGCATTTT. It codes for CASSSTGQINQPQHF.